Listed below are T cell receptor beta chains from one sample, sequenced in a study of T cells in Graves' hyperthyroidism and ophthalmopathy. TCRdb ran MiXCR on the multiplex PCR reads and lists one entry per CDR3 protein. Here the sample spans under 700,000 distinct CDR3 sequences, over 15% being singletons. Sequencing input: blood. These receptors were collected from a young woman with Graves' hyperthyroidism. Both conserved end residues are part of each CDR3. D genes are given only for firm matches. Expanded clones are given a class, and other clones once, few, many or no size at all.

j_call,d_call,clone_size,v_call,cdr3_aa,cdr3_nt
TRBJ2-4,NA,few,TRBV18,CASSPRLISAKNIQYF,TGTGCCAGCTCACCACGTCTCATTTCCGCCAAAAACATTCAGTACTTC
TRBJ2-7,NA,few,TRBV29-1,CSVVILDEQYF,TGCAGCGTTGTCATCCTCGACGAGCAGTACTTC
TRBJ1-5,NA,few,TRBV6-1,CASSGDTGNQPQHF,TGTGCCAGCAGTGGAGATACGGGGAACCAGCCCCAGCATTTT
TRBJ1-1,NA,NA,TRBV7-2,CASRISGGTEAFF,TGTGCCAGCAGGATTTCGGGGGGCACTGAAGCTTTCTTT
TRBJ1-1,NA,few,TRBV4-2,CASSQGEMNTEAFF,TGTGCCAGCAGCCAAGGCGAGATGAACACTGAAGCTTTCTTT
TRBJ2-1,TRBD2,NA,TRBV10-3,CAINGAGGGHNEQFF,TGTGCCATCAATGGTGCGGGAGGGGGCCACAATGAGCAGTTCTTC
TRBJ1-1,NA,many,TRBV29-1,CSLGQIPNTEAFF,TGCAGCCTAGGCCAGATCCCGAACACTGAAGCTTTCTTT
TRBJ2-7,NA,many,TRBV6-1,CASRWTAEAYEQYF,TGTGCCAGCAGATGGACAGCCGAAGCCTACGAGCAGTACTTC
TRBJ2-1,NA,few,TRBV7-2,CASSLEWGASYEQFF,TGTGCCAGCAGCTTAGAATGGGGGGCCAGTTATGAGCAGTTCTTC
TRBJ2-2,NA,NA,TRBV28,CASSLPLIVPGELFF,TGTGCCAGCAGTTTACCCCTCATAGTCCCCGGGGAGCTGTTTTTT
TRBJ2-5,TRBD2,many,TRBV7-2,CASSTLSGGYQETQYF,TGTGCCAGCAGCACCCTTAGCGGGGGGTACCAAGAGACCCAGTACTTC
TRBJ1-5,NA,NA,TRBV19,CASTRNDQPQHF,TGTGCCAGTACCCGGAACGATCAGCCCCAGCATTTT
TRBJ2-7,TRBD2,few,TRBV2,CASSESLAGPYEQYF,TGTGCCAGCAGTGAAAGTCTAGCGGGGCCATACGAGCAGTACTTC
TRBJ2-7,NA,many,TRBV2,CASSEVSYEQYF,TGTGCCAGCAGTGAAGTTTCCTACGAGCAGTACTTC
TRBJ2-1,NA,many,TRBV24-1,CATSDSGRWSNEQFF,TGTGCCACCAGTGATAGTGGGAGGTGGAGCAATGAGCAGTTCTTC
TRBJ2-1,NA,NA,TRBV20-1,CSARGPGFNEQFF,TGCAGTGCTAGAGGACCAGGGTTCAATGAGCAGTTCTTC
TRBJ2-7,NA,many,TRBV20-1,CSAREGAITYEQYF,TGCAGTGCTAGAGAGGGGGCGATAACCTACGAGCAGTACTTC
TRBJ1-1,TRBD1,few,TRBV7-9,CASSLGFGTGTAEAFF,TGTGCCAGCAGCTTAGGTTTTGGGACAGGGACAGCTGAAGCTTTCTTT
TRBJ2-1,TRBD2,NA,TRBV7-3,CASSLTSGAPNNEQFF,TGTGCCAGCAGCTTAACTAGCGGGGCGCCTAATAATGAGCAGTTCTTC
TRBJ2-7,NA,many,TRBV7-8,CASSSVNRGGYEQYF,TGTGCCAGCAGCTCCGTTAACCGGGGAGGCTACGAGCAGTACTTC
TRBJ2-5,NA,many,TRBV20-1,CSGGVVEETQYF,TGCAGCGGCGGTGTAGTTGAAGAGACCCAGTACTTC
TRBJ1-6,TRBD1,few,TRBV2,CASSKGQSSYNSPLHF,TGTGCCAGCAGTAAGGGACAGAGCTCCTATAATTCACCCCTCCACTTT
TRBJ1-5,NA,many,TRBV6-1,CASSGFPGRTILNQPQHF,TGTGCCAGCAGTGGGTTCCCGGGTCGCACGATACTCAATCAGCCCCAGCATTTT
TRBJ2-1,TRBD1,many,TRBV5-1,CASSLTGGYNEQFF,TGCGCCAGCAGCTTAACAGGGGGTTACAATGAGCAGTTCTTC
TRBJ2-3,NA,few,TRBV12-3/TRBV12-4,CASSFDTGSTDTQYF,TGTGCCAGCAGTTTCGACACAGGGAGCACAGATACGCAGTATTTT
TRBJ2-2,TRBD1,NA,TRBV10-1,CASSESDRASGTGELFF,TGCGCCAGCAGTGAGTCGGACAGGGCGTCGGGCACCGGGGAGCTGTTTTTT
TRBJ1-1,NA,NA,TRBV29-1,CSVAVGQSNTEAFF,TGCAGCGTTGCCGTTGGACAGTCGAACACTGAAGCTTTCTTT
TRBJ2-5,NA,few,TRBV30,CAWRSRGAGETQYF,TGTGCCTGGAGGTCTCGGGGGGCCGGAGAGACCCAGTACTTC
TRBJ2-4,TRBD1,NA,TRBV24-1,CATSDSDRGGWAKNIQYF,TGTGCCACCAGTGACTCTGACAGGGGTGGGTGGGCCAAAAACATTCAGTACTTC